This T cell receptor beta chain is from a study of identifying expanded T cells in peripheral blood. The study's findings and limits: About 1.2 clones differed between technical replicates, versus around 15 and 19 over time. Clone count variance between roughly 2-week samples rose with total template count.

This clone was detected only a few times. The antigen is not known. Sequenced by immunoSEQ multiplex PCR; TCRdb stores in-frame clones only, minus some. The sample has some 95,000 clones, approximately 86% seen once. This CDR3 is 11 amino acids long. CDR1 and CDR2 (germline): SGHAT, FQNNGV. Trimming took off 3 bases at V and 2 bases at J, with 1 base between the two ends. The gene calls are TRBV11-2 and TRBJ1-2; D is uncertain. Sequenced material: blood. The clonotype was recovered from a person aged 18 to 75 in good health. The CDR3 nucleotides read TGTGCCAGCAGCTTCAACTATGGCTACACCTTC. It specifies CASSFNYGYTF.